This T cell receptor (beta chain) was recorded in a study of chemoradiotherapy in HPV16-positive cancers. This table comes from immunoSEQ multiplex PCR, and its TCRdb copy is limited to in-frame clones, with some not included. This table holds about 5,400 clones, roughly 85% found once. V dropped 4 bases and J dropped 2; count of bases not matched to a gene: 1. Germline CDR1 MNHEY, CDR2 SVGAGI. This CDR3 is 13 amino acids long. This clonotype was sampled from a human donor with HPV-associated anogenital cancer. This chain joins TRBV6-5 and TRBJ1-2, with TRBD1 matching 7 bases. The specimen was tumor tissue, collected from a patient who underwent chemoradiotherapy. This CDR3 reads CASSWGQNYGYTF. CDR3 bases: TGTGCCAGCAGTTGGGGACAGAACTATGGCTACACCTTC.